The source of this T cell receptor beta chain is a study of regulatory T cells in long-lasting Graves disease. CDR1 and CDR2 (germline): MNHNS, SASEGT. The V gene lost 6 bases and the J gene lost 2 bases, with 8 bases spanning the gap. The CDR3 is made up of 12 amino acids. In building TCR beta libraries, iRepertoire HTBI primers were used together with Arm-PCR of CDR3 regions. TCRdb fed the multiplex PCR reads into MiXCR, producing one record per CDR3 protein. The sample includes approximately 470,000 distinct CDR3 sequences, about a sixth of them seen just once. Broader study findings: No thyroid tissue was studied; the work used peripheral blood only. Patients whose Graves' disease persisted exhibited lower TCR diversity than those newly diagnosed.

Ten or more counts support this clonotype. Antigen unknown. Time point given: newly diagnosed GD, antithyroid drugs for less than 3 months. Isolated PBMC RNA provided the starting material for the TCR library. This sample also appeared in a second study, on T cells in Graves' hyperthyroidism and ophthalmopathy. This second study says: With the HTBI primer set, the TCR CDR3 went through a first round of RT-PCR.

This material consisted of peripheral blood mononuclear cells (PBMCs), taken at new diagnosis, from a patient treated with antithyroid drugs. V is TRBV6-1 and J is TRBJ2-7, with no clear D. The receptor was isolated from a man aged 40-55 years with Graves disease. CDR3 sequence reads: CASRPDAYEQYF. The CDR3 DNA sequence: TGTGCCAGCAGGCCTGACGCCTACGAGCAGTACTTC.